This TCR beta chain originates from a study of OX40 agonist ivuxolimab in advanced cancers. As for the study in general: Treatment of patients was with ivuxolimab, an agonistic anti-OX40 (CD134) antibody. At 0.01 to 10 mg/kg, ivuxolimab was administered intravenously to patients every 2 weeks.

The J segment lost 0 bases and the V segment lost 0 bases, leaving 5 bases of the junction unmatched. Germline loops: CDR1 LNHDA, CDR2 SQIVND (reference sequence). This CDR3 is 16 amino acids long. TCRdb keeps only in-frame clones here, not all; method: immunoSEQ multiplex PCR. The sample consists of approximately 87,000 clones, about nine tenths of them appearing once. Study-level findings and limits: Mean expanded clone counts were higher in CD8+ than CD4+ T cells.

Regarding this clone: Its antigen remains unknown.

The gene calls are TRBV19 and TRBJ2-7; TRBD2 aligns across 7 bases. This TCR was recovered from an adult with an advanced solid tumor such as melanoma, head and neck, liver or kidney cancer. This sample comprised CD4+ or CD8+ T cells sorted from blood, obtained in a trial of the OX40 agonist ivuxolimab. CDR3 DNA: TGTGCCAGTAGTATAGAGTACGGGACTACCTCCTACGAGCAGTACTTC. Amino acids: CASSIEYGTTSYEQYF.